A single sample gave rise to the 21 T cell receptor beta chains below, sequenced in a study of cytomegalovirus exposure and HLA in healthy donors. PCR used 60 Vbeta primers and 13 Jbeta primers. Some clones are missing from TCRdb's copy, which holds only in-frame ones; the method was immunoSEQ multiplex PCR. The sample consists of 100,000 to 150,000 clones, more than 80% of them appearing once. Sequencing input: PBMCs. The receptor source for this set is a man aged 25-45 years in good health and CMV-seropositive.

This clone was seen only a few times. The chain links TRBV2 to TRBJ2-1, with 9 bases aligning to TRBD2. Trimming at V came to 7 bases and at J to 14 bases, leaving 9 bases not matched to a gene. This CDR3 has 12 amino acids. Per the germline V gene, CDR1 is SNHLY and CDR2 is FYNNEI. The CDR3 protein is CASTGGGAGKFF. CDR3 DNA: TGTGCCAGCACGGGCGGGGGGGCTGGTAAGTTCTTC. Full variable domain (outside the CDR3, taken from reference TRBV2 and TRBJ2-1): EPEVTQTPSHQVTQMGQEVILRCVPISNHLYFYWYRQILGQKVEFLVSFYNNEISEKSEIFDDQFSVERPDGSNFTLKIRSTKLEDSAMYFCASTGGGAGKFFGPGTRLTVL.

The rearrangement uses TRBV6-5 and TRBJ1-4, with 7 bases identical to TRBD1. Germline V gene lookup returns CDR1 MNHEY and CDR2 SVGAGI. The J segment lost 8 bases and the V segment lost 6 bases, leaving 12 bases of the junction unmatched. This CDR3 spans 15 amino acids. DNA for the CDR3: TGTGCCAGCAGCCCCCGGAGGGGGCTCGGGGAAAAACTGTTTTTT. Amino acids: CASSPRRGLGEKLFF.

V is TRBV25-1 and J is TRBJ2-5, with TRBD2 as a possible D gene (5 bases). V was shortened by 7 bases and J by 0 bases, with 15 bases between the two germline ends. Germline V CDR1 and CDR2: MGHDK, SYGVNS. The CDR3 contains 15 residues. The CDR3: CASTLSGNNQETQYF. CDR3 sequence (DNA): TGTGCCAGCACCCTCTCCGGGAACAACCAAGAGACCCAGTACTTC.

This clone was found once. J is TRBJ2-7 and V is TRBV10-3, with 11 positions matching TRBD1. The CDR3 loop spans 14 amino acids. Germline trimming cut 7 bases from V and 5 bases from J; bases unmatched to any gene: 7. CDR1 ENHRY and CDR2 SYGVKD come from the germline V gene. The DNA for the CDR3 is TGTGCCATCACCATAGGACAGGGGGCCCACGAGCAGTACTTC. Protein product: CAITIGQGAHEQYF.

This chain uses TRBV6-6 with TRBJ1-1; no clear D. This CDR3 region has 13 residues. Trimming removed 7 bases at V and 0 bases at J, with 9 bases between. Germline CDR1 is MNHNY and CDR2 is SVGAGI (reference sequence). The CDR3: CASIYGVNTEAFF. The CDR3 DNA is TGTGCCAGCATCTACGGGGTGAACACTGAAGCTTTCTTT.

V and J are TRBV5-1 and TRBJ1-2, with TRBD1 as a possible D gene (6 bases). V was trimmed by 4 bases and J by 2 bases, leaving 9 bases between them. CDR1 is SGHRS and CDR2 is YFSETQ in the germline V gene. The CDR3 is made up of 13 amino acids. The CDR3 DNA sequence: TGCGCCAGCAGCCACGACAGGAACTATGGCTACACCTTC. Translating gives CASSHDRNYGYTF.

The chain joins TRBV9 to TRBJ2-5, with D perhaps matching TRBD2 (6 bases). CDR1 and CDR2 from the germline V gene are SGDLS and YYNGEE. This CDR3 spans 15 amino acids. V dropped 3 bases and J dropped 11 bases, with 23 bases sitting between them. For the CDR3, the DNA is TGTGCCAGCAGCGAAGGGACTGCGTATTACGAGGAGCAGTACTTC. Its protein is CASSEGTAYYEEQYF.

Here the CDR3 reads CATQTGSSYNEQFF. The CDR3, as DNA: TGTGCCACCCAGACAGGGAGCTCCTACAATGAGCAGTTCTTC. The V gene is TRBV2, the J gene TRBJ2-1, with TRBD1 identical over 7 bases. The CDR3 has 14 residues. The germline gives CDR1 SNHLY, CDR2 FYNNEI. V lost 10 bases to trimming and J lost 0 bases; unmatched junction nucleotides: 6.

In the case of this clone: The same CDR3 arises from other DNA sequences in this sample as well. The genes are TRBV7-2 and TRBJ1-1, with a tentative D call TRBD1 (6 bases). Trimming left V 6 bases short and J 4 bases short, with 15 bases between. The CDR3 is 14 amino acids. CDR1 and CDR2 from the germline V gene are SGHTA and FQGNSA. CDR3 loop: CASRLQGGGTEAFF. The CDR3 DNA is TGTGCCAGCAGATTACAGGGAGGGGGCACTGAAGCTTTCTTT.

This clone has a handful of counts. The chain couples TRBV7-8 to TRBJ1-4, with a possible D match to TRBD1 (5 bases). V lost 2 bases and J lost 8, with 18 bases in between. This CDR3 region has 16 residues. Germline CDR1 and CDR2: SGHVS and FQNEAQ. The CDR3 spells CASSLMSREEGEKLFF. The CDR3 DNA follows: TGTGCCAGCAGCTTAATGTCCAGGGAAGAAGGGGAAAAACTGTTTTTT.

The V call is TRBV7-8, the J call TRBJ1-2; 7 bases line up with TRBD1. This CDR3 has 16 amino acids. Germline V lookup: CDR1 SGHVS, CDR2 FQNEAQ. The V segment lost 1 base and the J segment 4 bases; nucleotides outside the gene matches: 9. This CDR3 reads CASSLEEGAVRYGYTF. Written as DNA, the CDR3 is TGTGCCAGCAGCTTAGAAGAGGGGGCAGTACGCTATGGCTACACCTTC.

The V gene is TRBV2, the J gene TRBJ2-1; 12 nucleotides line up with TRBD2. The CDR3 length is 19 residues. V trimming: 3 bases; J trimming: 5 bases; junction bases outside the gene matches: 14. Germline V gives CDR1 SNHLY, CDR2 FYNNEI. This CDR3 reads CASSDDRTSGDGPNNEQFF. In DNA form, the CDR3 reads TGTGCCAGCAGTGACGATAGGACTAGCGGGGACGGGCCTAACAATGAGCAGTTCTTC.

CDR3 region: CASSLMLAGPLYSPLHF. In DNA form, the CDR3 reads TGTGCCAGCAGCTTAATGCTAGCCGGCCCACTTTATTCACCCCTCCACTTT. The chain carries TRBV7-3 and TRBJ1-6; D is undetermined. This CDR3 comprises 17 residues. V was pared by 1 base and J by 8 bases, with 18 bases between. CDR1 is SGHTA, CDR2 FQGTGA, per germline.

The chain links TRBV19 to TRBJ1-4; a weak D match, TRBD1 (6 bases). The length of the CDR3 is 14 residues. Looked up from germline, CDR1 is LNHDA and CDR2 is SQIVND (reference sequence). V lost 6 bases to trimming and J lost 8 bases, with 16 bases between them. The CDR3 is CASRPQGVGEKLFF. CDR3 coding DNA: TGTGCCAGTAGGCCACAGGGAGTGGGGGAAAAACTGTTTTTT.

The chain combines TRBV5-1 with TRBJ2-5; 9 positions agree with TRBD2. V shed 7 bases and J 2 bases; nucleotides not matched to a gene: 3. The CDR3 sequence is 13 residues long. Germline V gene lookup returns CDR1 SGHRS and CDR2 YFSETQ. The CDR3 DNA sequence: TGCGCCAGCGGCCTAGCGGGGCAAGAGACCCAGTACTTC. This sequence encodes CASGLAGQETQYF.

This clone was detected only once. J is TRBJ1-3 and V is TRBV9; D unclear. Germline CDR1 reads SGDLS; CDR2 reads YYNGEE. The CDR3 length is 17 residues. V was trimmed by 4 bases and J by 0 bases, leaving 17 bases between them. As DNA, the CDR3 is TGTGCCAGCAGCCAAAACGTCGGGGAGAGCTCTGGAAACACCATATATTTT. Its protein is CASSQNVGESSGNTIYF.

The table lists this clone with a few counts. The gene calls are TRBV29-1 and TRBJ1-2, with D tentatively TRBD1 (6 bases). This CDR3 is 15 amino acids long. Germline V gene lookup returns CDR1 SQVTM and CDR2 ANQGSEA. Trimming shortened V by 4 bases and J by 0 bases, and 15 bases separated the two germline ends. The CDR3 protein is CSVVSNRAANYGYTF. For the CDR3, the DNA is TGCAGCGTTGTTTCTAACAGGGCAGCTAACTATGGCTACACCTTC.

The chain combines TRBV15 with TRBJ1-5; a weak D match, TRBD1 (5 bases). Germline V lookup: CDR1 LNHNV, CDR2 YYDKDF (reference sequence). V lost 0 bases and J lost 7, with 10 bases in between. CDR3 size: 14 residues. CDR3 coding DNA: TGTGCCACCAGCAGAGACAGGGCGGGGCAGCCCCAGCATTTT. It yields the protein CATSRDRAGQPQHF.

This chain joins TRBV6-1 and TRBJ1-3, with unresolved D. Germline values: CDR1 MNHNS, CDR2 SASEGT. Trimming cost V 2 bases and J 7 bases, with 9 bases left between them. The CDR3 is made up of 13 amino acids. CDR3: CASSESAGNTIYF. CDR3 nucleotide sequence: TGTGCCAGCAGTGAATCGGCGGGGAACACCATATATTTT.

The rearrangement links TRBV6-6 to TRBJ1-4; TRBD1 agrees at 7 bases. Germline CDR1 and CDR2: MNHNY and SVGAGI (reference sequence). J lost 12 bases, V lost 2 bases, and 12 bases had no gene match. This CDR3 is built from 15 residues. This chain's CDR3 is CASSYGGQSTSELFF. Here the CDR3 DNA reads TGTGCCAGCAGTTACGGGGGACAGTCGACGAGCGAACTGTTTTTT.

This chain connects TRBV7-6 to TRBJ1-5, with no clear D. The germline V gene has CDR1 SGHVS and CDR2 FNYEAQ. The CDR3 consists of 15 residues. V lost 5 bases, J lost 1 base, and 12 bases lay in between. The CDR3 reads CASSPGGPSNQPQHF. CDR3 DNA: TGTGCCAGCAGCCCCGGCGGGCCCAGCAATCAGCCCCAGCATTTT.